This entry lists 32 T cell receptor beta chains sequenced from one sample in a study of cytomegalovirus exposure and HLA in healthy donors. PCR used 60 Vbeta primers and 13 Jbeta primers. Some clones are missing from TCRdb's copy, which holds only in-frame ones; the method was immunoSEQ multiplex PCR. The profile shows about 100,000 clones, roughly 77% of them singletons. The sequencing sample was made of PBMCs. The receptors derive from a woman aged 50 to 60 in good health and CMV-seropositive.

V usage is TRBV13 and J usage is TRBJ2-3, with 10 bases that match TRBD1. The CDR3 sequence is 17 residues long. Germline values: CDR1 PRHDT, CDR2 FYEKMQ (reference sequence). J lost 0 bases, V lost 10 bases, and 13 bases had no gene match. CDR3 loop: CAILQGRQGASTDTQYF. The CDR3 DNA reads TGTGCCATCCTCCAAGGGCGACAGGGGGCAAGCACAGATACGCAGTATTTT.

V gene TRBV5-4 combines with J gene TRBJ2-5; possible D gene TRBD1, 6 bases. The J call may be wrong; the DNA end is better matched by TRBJ2-7. The CDR3 spans 16 residues. Germline lookup yields CDR1 SGHNT and CDR2 YYREEE (reference sequence). The CDR3 reads CASSLSGGRGTYEQYF. The CDR3 DNA is TGTGCCAGCAGCTTGTCTGGTGGTAGGGGGACCTACGAGCAGTACTTC.

J is TRBJ2-1 and V is TRBV11-2, with 10 bases lining up with TRBD2. The trim removed 4 bases at V and 6 bases at J, leaving 6 bases unmatched. The germline CDR1 and CDR2 sequences are SGHAT and FQNNGV. The CDR3 has 15 residues. CDR3 residues: CASSWGLARGNEQFF. The CDR3 region has the DNA TGTGCCAGCAGCTGGGGACTAGCGCGCGGCAATGAGCAGTTCTTC.

The V call is TRBV5-5, the J call TRBJ1-5; D is perhaps TRBD1 (6 bases). The CDR3 covers 12 residues. The germline V gene encodes CDR1 SGHKS and CDR2 YYEKEE (reference sequence). The ends were cut back, 5 bases at V and 7 bases at J, with 10 bases in the middle. The chain's CDR3 is CASSFRGQPQHF. CDR3 in DNA: TGTGCCAGCAGTTTCAGGGGACAGCCCCAGCATTTT.

V usage is TRBV6-1 and J usage is TRBJ1-1; TRBD1 is a possible D gene (6 bases). Germline loops: CDR1 MNHNS, CDR2 SASEGT. The CDR3 totals 11 residues. The ends were cut back, 7 bases at V and 8 bases at J, with 11 bases in the middle. CDR3 nucleotides: TGTGCCAGCACCCAGGGGATCGAAGCTTTCTTT. Protein product: CASTQGIEAFF.

In its sample, this clone was seen a few times. The V and J genes are TRBV2 and TRBJ2-5, with 10 nucleotides matching TRBD2. The germline V gene encodes CDR1 SNHLY and CDR2 FYNNEI. The length of the CDR3 is 16 residues. V trimming: 4 bases; J trimming: 4 bases; junction bases outside the gene matches: 9. CDR3: CASSGESGGVGETQYF. The CDR3 DNA sequence: TGTGCCAGCAGTGGAGAAAGCGGGGGGGTGGGAGAGACCCAGTACTTC.

The chain links TRBV27 to TRBJ1-2, with 7 bases matching TRBD1. The CDR3 totals 14 residues. Germline CDR1 is MNHEY and CDR2 is SMNVEV (reference sequence). The V gene end was trimmed by 5 bases and the J gene end by 0 bases; junction bases not matched to a gene: 3. CDR3 amino acids: CASSRQGANYGYTF. CDR3 DNA sequence: TGTGCCAGCAGTAGACAGGGAGCTAACTATGGCTACACCTTC.

This clone has a handful of counts. V usage is TRBV5-1 and J usage is TRBJ2-2; weak D call: TRBD1 (6 bases). With 9 bases removed from V and 1 base from J, the gap between germline ends came to 13 bases. Germline CDR1 reads SGHRS; CDR2 reads YFSETQ. The CDR3 spans 14 residues. CDR3 nucleotide sequence: TGCGCCAAAGGACAGCCGGTGAACACCGGGGAGCTGTTTTTT. It yields the protein CAKGQPVNTGELFF. Drawing the rest from reference TRBV5-1 and TRBJ2-2, the complete variable domain is KAGVTQTPRYLIKTRGQQVTLSCSPISGHRSVSWYQQTPGQGLQFLFEYFSETQRNKGNFPGRFSGRQFSNSRSEMNVSTLELGDSALYLCAKGQPVNTGELFFGEGSRLTVL.

The V and J genes are TRBV27 and TRBJ1-1; 7 bases map to TRBD1. The CDR3 consists of 12 residues. Germline loops: CDR1 MNHEY, CDR2 SMNVEV (reference sequence). The trim removed 6 bases at V and 5 bases at J, leaving 3 bases unmatched. CDR3 DNA sequence: TGTGCCAGCAGACAGGGGTATACTGAAGCTTTCTTT. Translation gives CASRQGYTEAFF.

This clone was seen a few times. This chain links TRBV30 with TRBJ2-2, with D hard to call. Germline lookup yields CDR1 GTSNPN and CDR2 SVGIG (reference sequence). The CDR3 consists of 14 residues. Trimming pared 0 bases from V and 2 bases from J, leaving 7 bases between. CDR3 in amino acids: CAWSVARNTGELFF. In DNA form, the CDR3 reads TGTGCCTGGAGTGTGGCCAGAAACACCGGGGAGCTGTTTTTT.

J is TRBJ2-1 and V is TRBV7-9, with D unresolved. The germline gives CDR1 SEHNR, CDR2 FQNEAQ (reference sequence). The CDR3 is 13 amino acids. V was clipped by 2 bases and J by 6 bases, with 8 bases between them. CDR3 region: CASSLNELNEQFF. The CDR3 DNA follows: TGTGCCAGCAGCTTAAACGAGCTCAATGAGCAGTTCTTC.

The chain employs TRBV18 and TRBJ1-1; D gene ambiguous. The ends were cut back, 6 bases at V and 2 bases at J, with 16 bases in the middle. Germline V gene data show CDR1 as KGHSH and CDR2 as LQKENI. This CDR3 comprises 15 residues. In DNA, the CDR3 is TGTGCCAGCTCCCCCCGGCAGTGGGCAAACACTGAAGCTTTCTTT. Translating gives CASSPRQWANTEAFF.

The rearrangement uses TRBV30 and TRBJ2-7; D might be TRBD1 (6 bases). The V end lost 2 bases, the J end lost 1 base, and 12 bases lay between the germline ends. The germline CDR1 and CDR2 sequences are GTSNPN and SVGIG (reference sequence). The CDR3 has 14 amino acids. The CDR3 here is CAWSQRTESYEQYF. For the CDR3, the DNA is TGTGCCTGGAGTCAAAGGACAGAGTCCTACGAGCAGTACTTC.

This chain links TRBV6-5 with TRBJ1-2; TRBD1 is a possible D gene (5 bases). CDR3 length: 11 residues. Germline V lookup: CDR1 MNHEY, CDR2 SVGAGI. V was shortened by 5 bases and J by 11 bases, with 12 bases between the two germline ends. The CDR3 DNA sequence: TGTGCCAGCAGTGAACCCCCAGGGTACACCTTC. Translating gives CASSEPPGYTF.

The genes are TRBV5-8 and TRBJ2-5, with D tentatively TRBD2 (6 bases). Trimming pared 1 base from V and 5 bases from J, leaving 12 bases between. The CDR3 runs to 14 residues. Per the germline V gene, CDR1 is SGHTS and CDR2 is YDEGEE. CDR3 loop: CASSLTSSFETQYF. CDR3 nucleotides: TGTGCCAGCAGCTTGACTAGCTCCTTTGAGACCCAGTACTTC.

The chain is built from TRBV2 and TRBJ1-5; 9 nucleotides align to TRBD1. After removal of 7 bases from V and 6 bases from J, the junction contained 10 bases not matched to a gene. This CDR3 has 15 amino acids. Germline loops: CDR1 SNHLY, CDR2 FYNNEI. The CDR3 here is CASTGQGTSVQPQHF. The CDR3 DNA sequence: TGTGCCAGCACGGGACAGGGAACATCGGTTCAGCCCCAGCATTTT.

The chain uses TRBV19 and TRBJ1-4, with TRBD1 matching 8 bases. V shed 4 bases, J shed 6 bases, and the junction held 10 bases outside the gene matches. The CDR3 runs to 16 residues. In germline, CDR1 is LNHDA, CDR2 SQIVND (reference sequence). For the CDR3, the DNA is TGTGCCAGTAGTACCATGGGGACAGGCGGGGATGAAAAACTGTTTTTT. Translating gives CASSTMGTGGDEKLFF.

The J gene is TRBJ2-7, the V gene TRBV4-2; 7 bases are a match to TRBD1. Germline trimming cut 1 base from V and 2 bases from J; bases unmatched to any gene: 5. Germline V gene sequence: CDR1 LGHNA, CDR2 YNFKEQ. The CDR3 is 15 amino acids. The CDR3 is CASSQAPGTAYEQYF. In DNA form, the CDR3 reads TGTGCCAGCAGCCAAGCCCCCGGGACAGCCTACGAGCAGTACTTC.

This sequence joins TRBV7-9 and TRBJ1-1, with 7 bases that match TRBD1. The CDR3 sequence is 17 residues long. Germline V gene sequence: CDR1 SEHNR, CDR2 FQNEAQ (reference sequence). Trimming cost V 5 bases and J 0 bases; bases outside gene matches: 12. CDR3 loop: CASSPLWTGVMNTEAFF. CDR3 sequence (DNA): TGTGCCAGCAGCCCCCTCTGGACAGGTGTCATGAACACTGAAGCTTTCTTT.

The V and J genes are TRBV7-8 and TRBJ2-1, with 12 bases matching TRBD2. Trimming cost V 0 bases and J 0 bases; bases outside gene matches: 15. Germline V gene sequence: CDR1 SGHVS, CDR2 FQNEAQ. The CDR3 is 22 residues long. CDR3 in DNA: TGTGCCAGCAGCTTAGCACTTGATTTCGGGCTAGCGGGGGGGCGCTCCTACAATGAGCAGTTCTTC. This encodes CASSLALDFGLAGGRSYNEQFF.

The chain employs TRBV6-5 and TRBJ1-1; the D gene is possibly TRBD1 (6 bases). V was shortened by 4 bases and J by 8 bases, with 8 bases between the two germline ends. This CDR3 region has 11 residues. The germline gives CDR1 MNHEY, CDR2 SVGAGI. CDR3 bases: TGTGCCAGCAGTTGGGGGGGCGAAGCTTTCTTT. Translation: CASSWGGEAFF.

The rearrangement joins TRBV6-5 to TRBJ1-2; the D gene is possibly TRBD1 (5 bases). This CDR3 region has 14 residues. The V gene's germline CDR1 is MNHEY and CDR2 SVGAGI. V was trimmed by 1 base and J by 5 bases, leaving 11 bases between them. CDR3 sequence (DNA): TGTGCCAGCAGTTACTTAGACAGTGCTTATGGCTACACCTTC. It translates to CASSYLDSAYGYTF.

The chain has TRBV28 and TRBJ2-2, with 7 bases matching TRBD1. Looked up from germline, CDR1 is MDHEN and CDR2 is SYDVKM. The CDR3 runs 15 residues. Germline trimming cut 6 bases from V and 4 bases from J; bases unmatched to any gene: 8. The CDR3 is CASRPGTGATGELFF. The CDR3 DNA reads as TGTGCCAGCAGGCCCGGTACAGGGGCCACCGGGGAGCTGTTTTTT.

This clone showed up just a few times. The rearrangement links TRBV7-2 to TRBJ2-5; TRBD1 agrees at 7 bases. CDR1 and CDR2 from the germline V gene are SGHTA and FQGNSA. V gave up 4 bases and J gave up 4 bases; unmatched junction bases: 3. This CDR3 spans 13 amino acids. CDR3 sequence (DNA): TGTGCCAGCAGCTGGAACAGGGGAGAGACCCAGTACTTC. Its protein product is CASSWNRGETQYF.

This chain links TRBV18 with TRBJ2-4; 8 positions agree with TRBD1. V was clipped by 9 bases and J by 0 bases; unmatched bases: 7. This CDR3 contains 15 residues. From germline, CDR1 is KGHSH and CDR2 LQKENI. The CDR3, as DNA: TGTGCCAGTCACGGACAGGGCATAGCCAAAAACATTCAGTACTTC. This encodes CASHGQGIAKNIQYF.

This clone was detected a few times. V and J are TRBV10-3 and TRBJ2-3, with D perhaps TRBD2 (5 bases). The CDR3 consists of 12 residues. In germline, CDR1 is ENHRY, CDR2 SYGVKD. In DNA, the CDR3 is TGTGGGTCAGCGGACCGGCGGGATACGCAGTATTTT. Translation gives CGSADRRDTQYF.

A few counts support this clone. The genes are TRBV9 and TRBJ1-5; the D is unclear. Per germline, CDR1 SGDLS and CDR2 YYNGEE. This CDR3 is 15 amino acids long. Trimming stripped 0 bases from V and 6 bases from J, with 13 bases between. The CDR3 bases are TGTGCCAGCAGCGTAGGAGGCGAGGCGATTCAGCCCCAGCATTTT. Its protein product is CASSVGGEAIQPQHF.

The chain carries TRBV25-1 and TRBJ2-7; the D gene is possibly TRBD1 (8 bases). Germline V gene lookup returns CDR1 MGHDK and CDR2 SYGVNS. V gave up 2 bases and J gave up 6 bases, with 17 bases separating them. The CDR3 runs to 15 residues. CDR3 DNA: TGTGCCAGCAGTGAAGGGACAGGTTCGGGGGGCGAGCAGTACTTC. Its protein is CASSEGTGSGGEQYF.

This clone was picked up one time. CDR3 sequence (DNA): TGTGCCAGCAGCCCCCGAGATAGTGCCCCCTTCGAGCAGTACTTC. This translates into CASSPRDSAPFEQYF. This chain uses TRBV11-3 with TRBJ2-7; no reliable D call. Germline CDR1 reads SGHNT; CDR2 reads YENEEA. The V and J ends lost 5 bases and 6 bases respectively, with 20 bases between them. The CDR3 totals 15 residues. Filled out from reference TRBV11-3 and TRBJ2-7, the complete variable domain reads EAGVVQSPRYKIIEKKQPVAFWCNPISGHNTLYWYLQNLGQGPELLIRYENEEAVDDSQLPKDRFSAERLKGVDSTLKIQPAELGDSAVYLCASSPRDSAPFEQYFGPGTRLTVT.

This chain uses TRBV10-3 with TRBJ1-5; 7 nucleotides line up with TRBD1. The CDR3 extends over 15 amino acids. Germline assignment: CDR1 ENHRY and CDR2 SYGVKD. Trimming cost V 0 bases and J 5 bases; bases outside gene matches: 4. The CDR3 is CAISESGQRYQPQHF. In DNA, the CDR3 is TGTGCCATCAGTGAGTCGGGACAGCGTTATCAGCCCCAGCATTTT.

The genes are TRBV6-9 and TRBJ2-5; 11 bases match TRBD1. The closer fit of TRBJ2-7 to the DNA end suggests the J call may be wrong. The length of the CDR3 is 17 residues. CDR1 is MNHGY and CDR2 is SVAAGI in the germline V gene. Here the CDR3 reads CASSPGTRDRGKYEQYF. DNA of the CDR3: TGTGCCAGCAGTCCAGGGACCCGGGACAGGGGGAAGTACGAGCAGTACTTC.

V gene TRBV19 combines with J gene TRBJ2-7; 9 bases agree with TRBD1. V lost 6 bases and J lost 5; bases outside the gene matches: 8. CDR3 length: 14 residues. Germline values: CDR1 LNHDA, CDR2 SQIVND (reference sequence). The CDR3 loop reads CASSLGTGLNEQYF. Here the CDR3 DNA reads TGTGCCAGTAGCCTAGGGACAGGGTTAAACGAGCAGTACTTC.